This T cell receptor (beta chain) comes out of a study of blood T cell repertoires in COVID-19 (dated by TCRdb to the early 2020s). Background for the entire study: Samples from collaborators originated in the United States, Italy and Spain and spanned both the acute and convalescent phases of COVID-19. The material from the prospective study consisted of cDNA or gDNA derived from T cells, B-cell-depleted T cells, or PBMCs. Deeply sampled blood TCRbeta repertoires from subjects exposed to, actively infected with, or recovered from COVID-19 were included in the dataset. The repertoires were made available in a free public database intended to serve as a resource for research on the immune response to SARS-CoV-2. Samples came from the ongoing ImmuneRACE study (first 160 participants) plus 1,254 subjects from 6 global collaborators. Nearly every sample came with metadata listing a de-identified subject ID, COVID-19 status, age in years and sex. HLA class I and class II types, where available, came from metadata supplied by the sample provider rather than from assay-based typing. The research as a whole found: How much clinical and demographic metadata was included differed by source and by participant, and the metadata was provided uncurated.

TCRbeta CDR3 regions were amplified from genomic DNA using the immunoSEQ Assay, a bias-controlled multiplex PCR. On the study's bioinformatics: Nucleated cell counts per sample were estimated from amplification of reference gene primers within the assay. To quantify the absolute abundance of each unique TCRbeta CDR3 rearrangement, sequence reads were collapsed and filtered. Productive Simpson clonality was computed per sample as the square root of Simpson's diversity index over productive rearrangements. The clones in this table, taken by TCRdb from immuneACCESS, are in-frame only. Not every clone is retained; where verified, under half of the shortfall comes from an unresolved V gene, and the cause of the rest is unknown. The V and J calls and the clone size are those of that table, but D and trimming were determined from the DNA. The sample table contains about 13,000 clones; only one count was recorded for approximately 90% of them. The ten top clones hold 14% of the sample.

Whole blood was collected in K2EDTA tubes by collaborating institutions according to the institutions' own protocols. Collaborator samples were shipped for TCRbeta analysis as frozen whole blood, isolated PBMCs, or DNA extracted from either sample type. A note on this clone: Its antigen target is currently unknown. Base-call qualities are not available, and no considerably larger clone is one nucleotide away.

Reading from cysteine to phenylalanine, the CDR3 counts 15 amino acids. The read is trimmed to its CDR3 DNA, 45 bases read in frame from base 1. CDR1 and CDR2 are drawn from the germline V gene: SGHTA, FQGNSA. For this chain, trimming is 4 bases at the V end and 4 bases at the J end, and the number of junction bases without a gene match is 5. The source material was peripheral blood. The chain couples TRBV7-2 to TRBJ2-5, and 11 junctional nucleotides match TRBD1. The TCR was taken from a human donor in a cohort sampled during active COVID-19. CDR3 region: CASSSRGTGGETQYF. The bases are TGTGCCAGCAGCTCGCGCGGGACAGGGGGAGAGACCCAGTACTTC.